The T cell receptor beta chain under discussion was sequenced for a study of cytomegalovirus exposure and HLA in healthy donors. Only a few counts were recorded for this clone. Its matching antigen is unknown. General study results and limits: The likely explanation for a cluster of highly shared sequence variants was sequencing artifact. Trimming of TCR beta V- and J-genes showed a link, identified in a later analysis, to a missense DCLRE1C variant.

The study ran its PCR with 60 Vbeta and 13 Jbeta primers. The table came from immunoSEQ multiplex PCR; TCRdb's copy has only in-frame clones and leaves some out. Found here are around 19,000 clones, more than 80% of them singletons; the top ten hold 20% to 25%. There are 15 residues in the CDR3. The germline gives CDR1 MGHRA, CDR2 YSYEKL. Between the trimmed V and J ends, which lost 0 bases and 7 bases, there was a span of 15 bases. The chain recombines TRBV4-1 with TRBJ1-2, with D tentatively TRBD1 (5 bases). This clonotype originated in a human donor in good health. Sequencing used PBMCs. This chain's CDR3 is CASSQETALWSGYTF. Here the CDR3 DNA reads TGCGCCAGCAGCCAAGAGACAGCCTTATGGAGTGGCTACACCTTC.